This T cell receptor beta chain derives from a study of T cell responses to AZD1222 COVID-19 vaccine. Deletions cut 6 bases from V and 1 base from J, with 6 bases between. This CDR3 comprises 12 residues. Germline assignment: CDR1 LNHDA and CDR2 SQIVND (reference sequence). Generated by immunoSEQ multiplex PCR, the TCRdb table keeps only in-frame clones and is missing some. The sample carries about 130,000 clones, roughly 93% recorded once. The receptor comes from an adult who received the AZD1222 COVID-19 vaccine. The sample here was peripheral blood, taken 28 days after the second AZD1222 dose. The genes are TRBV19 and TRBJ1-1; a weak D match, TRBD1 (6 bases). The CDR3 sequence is CASRDRNTEAFF. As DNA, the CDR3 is TGTGCCAGTAGGGACAGGAACACTGAAGCTTTCTTT.